The clone carrying this TCR beta chain was detected only once. Treatment of the sample: 19 received Ad26.COV2.S at low or high dose, single or two shots; 5 received placebo; per-sample allocation not given. Material that was analyzed had been drawn on day 63 after the first vaccine or placebo injection. CDR1 is LGHDT, CDR2 YNNKEL, per germline (reference sequence). CDR3 length: 13 amino acids. Trimming at V came to 5 bases and at J to 4 bases, leaving 4 bases not matched to a gene. Measured with immunoSEQ multiplex PCR; TCRdb has only the in-frame clones, and not every one. The table includes some 290,000 clones, just over 85% detected once. These data originate in a study of Ad26.COV2.S vaccination and SARS-CoV-2 variants. Study-wide context: Ad26.COV2.S given intramuscularly, once or twice 56 days apart.

The chain links TRBV3-1 (or the pseudogene TRBV3-2) to TRBJ1-1; 7 bases fit TRBD1. Sample: peripheral blood, taken in a trial of Ad26.COV2.S vaccine versus placebo. The TCR sequence derives from a person aged 18 to 59 who received the Ad26.COV2.S COVID-19 vaccine or a placebo. The CDR3 nucleotides read TGTGCCAGCAGCTCAGACAGGGCCACTGAAGCTTTCTTT. Translation gives CASSSDRATEAFF.